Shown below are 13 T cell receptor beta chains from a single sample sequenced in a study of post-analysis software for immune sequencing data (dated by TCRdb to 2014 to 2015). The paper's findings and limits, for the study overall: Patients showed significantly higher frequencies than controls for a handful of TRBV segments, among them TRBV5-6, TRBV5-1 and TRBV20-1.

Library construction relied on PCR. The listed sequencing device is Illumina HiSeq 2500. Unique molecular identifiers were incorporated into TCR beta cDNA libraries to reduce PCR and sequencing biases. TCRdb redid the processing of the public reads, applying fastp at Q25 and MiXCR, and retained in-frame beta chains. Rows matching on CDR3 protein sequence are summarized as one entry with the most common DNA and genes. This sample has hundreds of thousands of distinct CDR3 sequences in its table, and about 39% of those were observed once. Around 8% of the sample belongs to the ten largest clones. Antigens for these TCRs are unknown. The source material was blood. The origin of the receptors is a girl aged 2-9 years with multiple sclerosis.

CDR3 bases: TGTGCCAGCAGCCGCCGGGACGGACGACCCTATGGCTACACCTTC. As protein: CASSRRDGRPYGYTF. The rearrangement uses TRBV11-2 and TRBJ1-2; perhaps TRBD1 as D (5 bases). CDR1 SGHAT and CDR2 FQNNGV come from the germline V gene. The CDR3 sequence is 15 residues long. V dropped 5 bases and J dropped 4 bases, with 17 bases sitting between them.

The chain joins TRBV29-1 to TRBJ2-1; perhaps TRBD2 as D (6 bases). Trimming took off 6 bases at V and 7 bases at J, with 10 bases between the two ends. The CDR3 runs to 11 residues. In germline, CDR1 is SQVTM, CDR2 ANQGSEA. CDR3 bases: TGCAGCGTCGGGGGTGGGAATGAGCAGTTCTTC. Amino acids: CSVGGGNEQFF.

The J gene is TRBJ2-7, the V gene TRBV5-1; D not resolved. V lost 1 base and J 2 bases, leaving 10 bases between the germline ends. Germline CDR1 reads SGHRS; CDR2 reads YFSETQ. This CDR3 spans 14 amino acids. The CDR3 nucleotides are TGCGCCAGCAGCTTGACGGAATACACCTACGAGCAGTACTTC. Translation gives CASSLTEYTYEQYF.

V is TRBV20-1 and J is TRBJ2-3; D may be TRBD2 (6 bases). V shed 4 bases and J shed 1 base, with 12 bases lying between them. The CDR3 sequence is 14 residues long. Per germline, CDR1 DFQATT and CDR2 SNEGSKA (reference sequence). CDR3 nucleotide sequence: TGCAGTGCTAACATACCTAGCGGCACAGATACGCAGTATTTT. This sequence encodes CSANIPSGTDTQYF.

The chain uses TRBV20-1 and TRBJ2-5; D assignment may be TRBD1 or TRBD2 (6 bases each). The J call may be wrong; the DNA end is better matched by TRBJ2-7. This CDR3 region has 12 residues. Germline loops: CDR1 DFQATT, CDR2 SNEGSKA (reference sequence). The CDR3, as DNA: TGCAGTGCTAGGGAGGGGGGCTCCGAGCAGTACTTC. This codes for CSAREGGSEQYF.

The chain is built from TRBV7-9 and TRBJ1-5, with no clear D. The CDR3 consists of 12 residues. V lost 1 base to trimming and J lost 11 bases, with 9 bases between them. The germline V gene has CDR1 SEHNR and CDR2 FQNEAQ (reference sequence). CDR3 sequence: CASSLGTRAQHF. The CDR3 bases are TGTGCCAGCAGCTTAGGGACCCGGGCCCAGCATTTT.

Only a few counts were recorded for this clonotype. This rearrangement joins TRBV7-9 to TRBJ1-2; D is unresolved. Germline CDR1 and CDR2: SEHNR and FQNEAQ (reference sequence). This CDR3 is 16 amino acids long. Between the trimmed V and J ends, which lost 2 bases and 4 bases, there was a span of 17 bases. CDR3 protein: CASSLSPMNRGYGYTF. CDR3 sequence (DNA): TGTGCCAGCAGCTTAAGTCCGATGAACCGCGGCTATGGCTACACCTTC.

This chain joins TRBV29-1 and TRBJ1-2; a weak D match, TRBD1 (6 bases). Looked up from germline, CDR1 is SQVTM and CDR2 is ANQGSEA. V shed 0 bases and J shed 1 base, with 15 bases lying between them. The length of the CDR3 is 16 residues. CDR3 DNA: TGCAGCGTTGAAGATCCAAGGGGGGCCTTTAACTATGGCTACACCTTC. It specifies CSVEDPRGAFNYGYTF.

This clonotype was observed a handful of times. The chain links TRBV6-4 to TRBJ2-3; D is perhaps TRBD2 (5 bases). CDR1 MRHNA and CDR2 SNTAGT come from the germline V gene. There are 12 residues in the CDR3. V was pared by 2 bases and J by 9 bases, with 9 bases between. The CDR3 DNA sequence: TGTGCCAGCAGTGACAGGACTGGGACGCAGTATTTT. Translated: CASSDRTGTQYF.

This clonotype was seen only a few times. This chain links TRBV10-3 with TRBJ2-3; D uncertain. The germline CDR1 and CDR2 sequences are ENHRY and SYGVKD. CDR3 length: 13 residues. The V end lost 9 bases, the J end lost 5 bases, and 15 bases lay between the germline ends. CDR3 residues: CAMRGVLVDTQYF. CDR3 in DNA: TGTGCCATGCGCGGAGTATTAGTAGATACGCAGTATTTT.

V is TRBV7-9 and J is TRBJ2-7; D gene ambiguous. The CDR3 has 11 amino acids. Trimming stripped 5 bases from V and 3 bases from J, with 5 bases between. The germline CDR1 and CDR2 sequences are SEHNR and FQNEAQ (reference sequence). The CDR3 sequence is CASSPVYEQYF. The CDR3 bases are TGTGCCAGCAGCCCCGTCTACGAGCAGTACTTC.

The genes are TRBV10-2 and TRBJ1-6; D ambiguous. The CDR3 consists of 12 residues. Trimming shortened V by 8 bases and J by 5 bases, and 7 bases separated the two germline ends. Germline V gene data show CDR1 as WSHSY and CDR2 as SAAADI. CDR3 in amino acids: CASRQNNSPLHF. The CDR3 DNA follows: TGCGCCAGCCGGCAGAATAATTCACCCCTCCACTTT.

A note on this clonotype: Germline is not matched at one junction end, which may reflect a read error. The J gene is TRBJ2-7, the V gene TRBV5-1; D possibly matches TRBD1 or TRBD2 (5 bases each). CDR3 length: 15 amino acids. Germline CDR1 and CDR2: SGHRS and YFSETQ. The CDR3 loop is CAGSFLDGGSYEQYF. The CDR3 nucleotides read TGCGCCGGCAGCTTTCTGGATGGGGGATCCTACGAGCAGTACTTC.